Each of the 9 T cell receptor beta chains below was sequenced from the same sample in a study of CD8+ T cells in alopecia areata. Following RNA extraction, reverse transcription yielded cDNA that acted as the sequencing template. TCRdb's copy holds only in-frame clones and misses some; the assay was immunoSEQ multiplex PCR. Among some 130,000 clones listed, 45% to 65% were seen once. The source was CD4+ T cells sorted from blood, collected at week 0. The origin of the receptors is a human donor with alopecia areata.

V is TRBV28 and J is TRBJ1-1; possible D gene TRBD1, 6 bases. The V gene's germline CDR1 is MDHEN and CDR2 SYDVKM. Trimming removed 4 bases from V and 4 bases from J, with 16 bases in between. CDR3 length: 15 residues. The CDR3 protein is CASSSSGAGGTEAFF. In nucleotides, the CDR3 is TGTGCCAGCAGTTCCTCAGGGGCTGGGGGCACTGAAGCTTTCTTT.

CDR3 residues: CASSPRSSGGVTDTQYF. The CDR3 DNA follows: TGTGCCAGCAGCCCTCGAAGTAGCGGGGGGGTCACAGATACGCAGTATTTT. This sequence joins TRBV7-8 and TRBJ2-3; the match to TRBD2 covers 11 bases. After removal of 5 bases from V and 2 bases from J, the junction contained 9 bases not matched to a gene. The germline CDR1 and CDR2 sequences are SGHVS and FQNEAQ. The CDR3 has 17 residues.

This sequence joins TRBV10-3 and TRBJ2-7, with unresolved D. From germline, CDR1 is ENHRY and CDR2 SYGVKD. Trimming pared 4 bases from V and 4 bases from J, leaving 11 bases between. The CDR3 extends over 13 amino acids. CDR3 sequence reads: CAISGSGSYEQYF. DNA for the CDR3: TGTGCCATCAGTGGATCCGGTAGTTACGAGCAGTACTTC.

This clone showed up just once. This chain links TRBV20-1 with TRBJ2-7; D is unclear. The CDR3 is made up of 11 amino acids. Germline V gene data show CDR1 as DFQATT and CDR2 as SNEGSKA (reference sequence). DNA of the CDR3: TGCAGCGGCCTGGTCGGACACGAGCAGTACTTC. It specifies CSGLVGHEQYF.

The table lists this clone with a few counts. The chain links TRBV5-1 to TRBJ2-7, with D maybe TRBD1 (5 bases). Germline lookup yields CDR1 SGHRS and CDR2 YFSETQ. V gave up 0 bases and J gave up 2 bases, with 6 bases separating them. The CDR3 extends over 13 amino acids. The CDR3 DNA is TGCGCCAGCAGCTTGGCAGGGACCTACGAGCAGTACTTC. Translation gives CASSLAGTYEQYF.

V and J are TRBV4-3 and TRBJ2-6; D uncertain. The germline V and J ends were trimmed by 3 bases and 1 base, with 10 bases remaining between them. Germline CDR1 is LGHNA and CDR2 is YSLEER. The CDR3 spans 16 residues. The CDR3, as DNA: TGCGCCAGCAGCCACCTACGAGAATCTGGGGCCAACGTCCTGACTTTC. This gives the protein CASSHLRESGANVLTF.

In DNA, the CDR3 is TGTGCCATCAGTGAAGGGGTTCCCGACAATGAGCAGTTCTTC. Its protein is CAISEGVPDNEQFF. V and J are TRBV10-3 and TRBJ2-1; maybe TRBD1 (5 bases). V lost 3 bases, J lost 5 bases, and 11 bases lay in between. The CDR3 covers 14 residues. Germline values: CDR1 ENHRY, CDR2 SYGVKD.

The chain is built from TRBV7-9 and TRBJ1-5; D possibly corresponds to TRBD1 (5 bases). V shed 2 bases and J shed 7 bases, with 9 bases lying between them. The CDR3 consists of 13 residues. Germline assignment: CDR1 SEHNR and CDR2 FQNEAQ (reference sequence). CDR3 protein: CASSLSQGQPQHF. In nucleotides, the CDR3 is TGTGCCAGCAGCTTATCCCAGGGCCAGCCCCAGCATTTT.

This clone was seen only a few times. The V gene is TRBV5-1, the J gene TRBJ2-1; D may match TRBD1 or TRBD2 (5 bases each). CDR3 length: 15 residues. V was trimmed by 0 bases and J by 8 bases, leaving 15 bases between them. Germline V gene data show CDR1 as SGHRS and CDR2 as YFSETQ. DNA for the CDR3: TGCGCCAGCAGCTTGGACGGGACCAGGGCGGATGAGCAGTTCTTC. The encoded protein is CASSLDGTRADEQFF.